The T cell receptor (beta chain) described here comes from a study of cytotoxic CD8 clonotypes in ibrutinib-treated CLL listed by TCRdb under 2021. Turning to the overall study: The cohort had around twelve relapsed/refractory and around 16 treatment-naive patients; 17 were IGHV unmutated. All remission and progressive disease samples were collected while patients were still receiving ibrutinib. Longitudinal samples were obtainable from about 30% of the 86 participants in the trial. Samples averaged roughly 260,000 productive templates and some 96,000 productive rearrangements. The response samples were drawn at a median of around eleven months into treatment, with a range of roughly 6 to 40 months. Partial responses were observed in some 24 patients and complete responses in 2; after a median follow-up of roughly 62 months, remission was maintained in around 14 patients and progression was observed in roughly 12. Cryopreserved peripheral blood mononuclear cells were obtained prior to treatment, at the time of response, and at either disease progression or sustained remission.

The CDR3 sequence holds 12 residues, the cysteine and phenylalanine included. Just CDR3 DNA is preserved here, 36 bases in frame from base 1. The germline V gene yields SQVTM for CDR1 and ANQGSEA for CDR2. V lost 8 bases and J lost 6 bases; the stretch between them is 16 bases long. With respect to this clone: The antigen this receptor binds is unknown. Base qualities are missing; no much larger clone stands one base away.

The goal of deep resolution MiSeq sequencing was a depth between 1 in 1 million and 1 in 200,000 T cells, and coverage averaged 10x per clonotype. TCR beta libraries were generated with the immunoSEQ hsTCRB Kit. The authors processed their data as follows. The data were analyzed with ImmunoSEQ Analyzer and ImmunoSEQ Data Assistant, and V, D and J gene assignments followed IMGT definitions. Clonality, which ranges from 0 to 1, was calculated as one minus the normalized Shannon entropy of productive rearrangement frequencies. Only overrepresented clonotypes making up at least 0.05% of each patient's repertoire were included in the public clonotype analysis. Approximately 14 age-matched healthy donor repertoires from immuneACCESS were used as controls for clonality. The source is immuneACCESS, and TCRdb retained only in-frame sequences with V and J called. Part of the clones is not carried over; for the studies checked, unresolved V genes explain less than half of this, and the remainder is unexplained. V and J calls and clone size follow that table, whereas D and trimming were derived from the DNA. The sample table holds fewer than 150,000 clones, of which under 90% were seen once. The ten largest make up roughly 3.1% of the sample.

Reading the label with the study, this specimen's time point is: approximately 25 months on ibrutinib. For TCR beta library preparation, 2 to 2.5 micrograms of genomic DNA were isolated from cryopreserved PBMCs. High-throughput TCR beta sequencing was performed on longitudinal blood samples from CLL patients receiving ibrutinib monotherapy. The patients took part in an open-label, single-center phase 2 trial of ibrutinib monotherapy. The investigation overall reported the following: Clonality increased at ibrutinib response, stayed stable in sustained remission, and fell back toward baseline at progression. At baseline, clonality was higher than in age-matched healthy donors and showed a strong correlation with circulating CD8+ T-cell counts. Sustained-remission and progressing patients did not have matched sampling times, and lymph node repertoires were not examined. Public clonotypes were rare and either shrank or stayed stable during treatment, and the rise in clonality at ibrutinib response reflected expansion of private clonotypes.

The receptor chain draws on TRBV29-1 and TRBJ2-5; the D segment could be TRBD1, given 7 matching bases. This sequence originates from a human donor with chronic lymphocytic leukemia. Sample: PBMCs, taken after 24 months of ibrutinib treatment. The CDR3 protein: CSFGGGRKTQYF. In nucleotide form, the sequence is TGCAGCTTTGGAGGGGGCCGGAAGACCCAGTACTTC.